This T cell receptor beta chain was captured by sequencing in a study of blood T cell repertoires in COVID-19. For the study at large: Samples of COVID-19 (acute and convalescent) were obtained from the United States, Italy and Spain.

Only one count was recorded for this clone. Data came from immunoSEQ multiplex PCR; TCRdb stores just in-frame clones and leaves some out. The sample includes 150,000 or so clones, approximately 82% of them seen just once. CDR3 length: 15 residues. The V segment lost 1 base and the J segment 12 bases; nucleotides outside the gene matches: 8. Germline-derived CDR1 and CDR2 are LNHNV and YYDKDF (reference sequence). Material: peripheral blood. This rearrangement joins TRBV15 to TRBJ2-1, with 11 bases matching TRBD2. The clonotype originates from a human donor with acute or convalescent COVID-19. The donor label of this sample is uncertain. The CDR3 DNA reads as TGTGCCACCAGCAGAGGAACTAGCGGGGGTGGTAGGCAGTTCTTC. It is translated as CATSRGTSGGGRQFF.